This entry lists 14 T cell receptor beta chains sequenced from one sample in a study of OX40 agonist ivuxolimab in advanced cancers. Some clones are missing from TCRdb's copy, which holds only in-frame ones; the method was immunoSEQ multiplex PCR. This repertoire shows over 40,000 clones, almost 90% found once; its top ten account for about 3.8%. The sequencing here drew on CD4+ or CD8+ T cells sorted from blood, taken in a trial of the OX40 agonist ivuxolimab. The receptors were sampled from an adult with an advanced solid tumor such as melanoma, head and neck, liver or kidney cancer.

The chain links TRBV30 to TRBJ1-4; D is unresolved. Germline CDR1 reads GTSNPN; CDR2 reads SVGIG (reference sequence). V lost 4 bases and J lost 5, with 17 bases in between. The CDR3 has 15 amino acids. The CDR3 coding sequence is TGTGCCTGGATGGATTCAACCGGCCCAAATGAAAAACTGTTTTTT. It codes for CAWMDSTGPNEKLFF. Looking up the rest from reference TRBV30 and TRBJ1-4 gives the full variable domain: SQTIHQWPATLVQPVGSPLSLECTVEGTSNPNLYWYRQAAGRGLQLLFYSVGIGQISSEVPQNLSASRPQDRQFILSSKKLLLSDSGFYLCAWMDSTGPNEKLFFGSGTQLSVL.

This chain joins TRBV28 and TRBJ2-3; TRBD2 aligns across 14 bases. Trimming at V came to 5 bases and at J to 10 bases, leaving 5 bases not matched to a gene. The CDR3 is 14 amino acids. Germline V lookup: CDR1 MDHEN, CDR2 SYDVKM. The CDR3 DNA sequence: TGTGCCAGCAGTCTGGGACTAGCGGGAGCTTCGCAGTATTTT. Protein product: CASSLGLAGASQYF.

V gene TRBV13 combines with J gene TRBJ2-1; 10 bases match TRBD2. The CDR3 length is 16 residues. The trim removed 5 bases at V and 8 bases at J, leaving 12 bases unmatched. CDR1 and CDR2 from the germline V gene are PRHDT and FYEKMQ (reference sequence). CDR3 DNA: TGTGCCAGCAGCCTTCGGGGGAGCGGGGGGGCTGATGAGCAGTTCTTC. It encodes CASSLRGSGGADEQFF.

The chain has TRBV7-2 and TRBJ1-2; D possibly corresponds to TRBD1 (5 bases). CDR1 is SGHTA and CDR2 is FQGNSA in the germline V gene. CDR3 length: 16 residues. V was cut by 5 bases and J by 4 bases, with 20 bases left in between. The CDR3 DNA follows: TGTGCCAGCAGCCATACGACAGCCAAGTCGATCTATGGCTACACCTTC. Translated, it gives CASSHTTAKSIYGYTF.

The CDR3 nucleotides read TGTGCCAGTAGTATACAAAGGGGGTACAATCAGCCCCAGCATTTT. It is translated as CASSIQRGYNQPQHF. J is TRBJ1-5 and V is TRBV19; possible D gene TRBD1, 6 bases. The CDR3 covers 15 residues. Per germline, CDR1 LNHDA and CDR2 SQIVND (reference sequence). V lost 2 bases, J lost 3 bases, and 11 bases lay in between.

The rearrangement uses TRBV7-3 and TRBJ2-1; possibly TRBD2 for D (6 bases). Germline V CDR1 and CDR2: SGHTA, FQGTGA. The length of the CDR3 is 13 residues. Trimming removed 3 bases at V and 8 bases at J, with 11 bases between. CDR3 sequence reads: CASSFGSRDEQFF. CDR3 nucleotides: TGTGCCAGCAGCTTCGGGAGCAGGGATGAGCAGTTCTTC.

This clone has only one observation. This rearrangement joins TRBV28 to TRBJ1-5; D remains unclear. Trimming left V 6 bases short and J 3 bases short, with 12 bases between. CDR3 length: 14 residues. Germline-derived CDR1 and CDR2 are MDHEN and SYDVKM. CDR3 nucleotides: TGTGCCAGCAGCCCCCAGATCGTCAATCAGCCCCAGCATTTT. Its translation is CASSPQIVNQPQHF.

V usage is TRBV6-1 and J usage is TRBJ2-5; 7 positions agree with TRBD1. The J call may be in error: the DNA end matches TRBJ2-7 better. This CDR3 is built from 12 residues. Germline V gene sequence: CDR1 MNHNS, CDR2 SASEGT. CDR3 loop: CASSGTGYEQYF. The CDR3 DNA sequence: TGTGCCAGCAGTGGGACAGGCTACGAGCAGTACTTC.

The chain joins TRBV6-5 to TRBJ1-5; no reliable D call. V was pared by 5 bases and J by 3 bases, with 11 bases between. CDR3 length: 14 residues. The germline V gene has CDR1 MNHEY and CDR2 SVGAGI. CDR3 residues: CASSRTVVNQPQHF. CDR3 DNA sequence: TGTGCCAGCAGTAGAACAGTGGTCAATCAGCCCCAGCATTTT.

The V call is TRBV6-1, the J call TRBJ2-2; 11 nucleotides agree with TRBD1. The germline V gene encodes CDR1 MNHNS and CDR2 SASEGT. With V trimmed by 5 bases and J by 5 bases, 4 bases remained unmatched. The CDR3 spans 15 residues. CDR3 DNA: TGTGCCAGCAGTCCGGACAGGGGGCGTACCGGGGAGCTGTTTTTT. Translating gives CASSPDRGRTGELFF.

This chain uses TRBV28 with TRBJ1-1; unclear D gene. CDR1 is MDHEN and CDR2 is SYDVKM in the germline V gene. V lost 3 bases and J lost 0, with 11 bases in between. The CDR3 runs 15 residues. The CDR3 DNA follows: TGTGCCAGCAGTTTCTCCGGGGTTATGAACACTGAAGCTTTCTTT. This gives the protein CASSFSGVMNTEAFF.

The chain employs TRBV5-1 and TRBJ1-6, with a possible D match to TRBD1 (5 bases). Looked up from germline, CDR1 is SGHRS and CDR2 is YFSETQ. V dropped 5 bases and J dropped 9 bases, with 12 bases sitting between them. The CDR3 runs 13 residues. The CDR3 sequence: CASSTGSSSPLHF. Here the CDR3 DNA reads TGCGCCAGCAGTACAGGTTCTTCTTCACCCCTCCACTTT. Complete variable domain (other parts from reference TRBV5-1 and TRBJ1-6): KAGVTQTPRYLIKTRGQQVTLSCSPISGHRSVSWYQQTPGQGLQFLFEYFSETQRNKGNFPGRFSGRQFSNSRSEMNVSTLELGDSALYLCASSTGSSSPLHFGNGTRLTVT.

The V gene is TRBV18, the J gene TRBJ2-3; 8 positions agree with TRBD1. Germline V gene lookup returns CDR1 KGHSH and CDR2 LQKENI. V was pared by 5 bases and J by 1 base, with 5 bases of the junction left unmatched. The CDR3 is made up of 15 amino acids. The CDR3 nucleotides are TGTGCCAGCTCAGGGGGGACAGGCCGCACAGATACGCAGTATTTT. It specifies CASSGGTGRTDTQYF.

The V and J genes are TRBV18 and TRBJ2-4; the match to TRBD1 covers 8 bases. The CDR3 loop spans 13 amino acids. V was clipped by 3 bases and J by 9 bases; unmatched bases: 4. Germline V gene lookup returns CDR1 KGHSH and CDR2 LQKENI. The CDR3 protein is CASSPDRVGIQYF. The CDR3 region has the DNA TGTGCCAGCTCACCGGACAGGGTCGGCATTCAGTACTTC.